This T cell receptor (beta chain) was identified in a study of early stage breast cancer tumors. Germline V gene data show CDR1 as MDHEN and CDR2 as SYDVKM. This CDR3 contains 12 residues. With 5 bases removed from V and 3 bases from J, the gap between germline ends came to 8 bases. Each sample had two DNA replicates, roughly 0.48 ug blood or 1.5 ug tissue. Profiled with immunoSEQ multiplex PCR; TCRdb holds only in-frame clones, not every one. Here the sample spans 7,000 to 8,500 clones, 60% to 85% being singletons. Study-level points and caveats: Enriched TCRB sequences shared across patients were mostly commonly generated sequences. Comparing each tissue with blood distinguished tumor from normal in most of the 16 patients.

Tissue for this sample was collected roughly 1.8-4.5 cm from the breast tumor. In its sample, this clone was seen a few times. What it binds is unknown. The genes are TRBV28 and TRBJ2-7, with D possibly being TRBD1 or TRBD2 (5 bases each). Sequencing used normal breast tissue next to the tumor. The receptor comes from a person in their sixties or seventies with breast cancer. The CDR3 is CASSGTNYEQYF. CDR3 sequence (DNA): TGTGCCAGCAGTGGGACCAACTACGAGCAGTACTTC.